This TCR beta chain emerged from a study of blood T cell repertoires in COVID-19. At the level of the study: T cells, B-cell-depleted T cells, or PBMCs provided the cDNA or gDNA that served as material.

The CDR3 has 15 amino acids. Germline assignment: CDR1 KGHSH and CDR2 LQKENI. Germline trimming cut 3 bases from V and 4 bases from J; bases unmatched to any gene: 6. Under the authors' procedure: Amplified reference gene primers provided the basis for estimating nucleated cell counts. Assay used: immunoSEQ multiplex PCR; TCRdb lists only in-frame clones, some missing. V, J and clone size were drawn from that table, and D and trimming were deduced from the DNA. The sample lists 160,000 or so clones, over 75% seen once, with over 10% in the top ten. The gene calls are TRBV18 and TRBJ2-1, with 7 nucleotides matching TRBD2. The sequenced sample consisted of peripheral blood. The sequence was obtained from a man aged 70-80 years who had recovered from COVID-19. The CDR3 DNA reads TGTGCCAGCTCACCGAGCCTAGCGGCTTACAATGAGCAGTTCTTC. Translating gives CASSPSLAAYNEQFF.